The entry below gives a single T cell receptor (beta chain) sequence along with its context. No antigen is known for it. These data belong to a study of shared clonotypes between healthy human individuals. The overall study: Donors had three CD4 naive, three CD4 memory, two CD8 naive and one CD8 memory plate apiece.

Some clones are missing from TCRdb's copy, which holds only in-frame ones; the method was immunoSEQ multiplex PCR. This sample has roughly 2,000,000 clones, with about 95% found just once. V shed 0 bases and J shed 8 bases, with 10 bases lying between them. CDR1 and CDR2 (germline): LGHNA, YSLEER. The CDR3 is made up of 13 amino acids. General observations from the study: Several donors showed sharing of around 5% of naive CD4 clonotypes. Non-shared clonotypes displayed generation probabilities falling below those of clonotypes present in all four donors. Larger estimated richness was generally seen in naive subsets than in memory subsets.

Positively selected for CCR7, the CD45RO-negative cells used as naive CD8 cells excluded terminally differentiated effector memory CD45RA+ cells. What was sequenced was naive CD8+ T cells sorted from blood. This chain uses TRBV4-3 with TRBJ1-2; tentative D call: TRBD1 (5 bases). This TCR was recovered from a young man in good health. The CDR3 coding sequence is TGCGCCAGCAGCCAAGACAGGGTTAGGGGCTACACCTTC. Amino acid sequence: CASSQDRVRGYTF.